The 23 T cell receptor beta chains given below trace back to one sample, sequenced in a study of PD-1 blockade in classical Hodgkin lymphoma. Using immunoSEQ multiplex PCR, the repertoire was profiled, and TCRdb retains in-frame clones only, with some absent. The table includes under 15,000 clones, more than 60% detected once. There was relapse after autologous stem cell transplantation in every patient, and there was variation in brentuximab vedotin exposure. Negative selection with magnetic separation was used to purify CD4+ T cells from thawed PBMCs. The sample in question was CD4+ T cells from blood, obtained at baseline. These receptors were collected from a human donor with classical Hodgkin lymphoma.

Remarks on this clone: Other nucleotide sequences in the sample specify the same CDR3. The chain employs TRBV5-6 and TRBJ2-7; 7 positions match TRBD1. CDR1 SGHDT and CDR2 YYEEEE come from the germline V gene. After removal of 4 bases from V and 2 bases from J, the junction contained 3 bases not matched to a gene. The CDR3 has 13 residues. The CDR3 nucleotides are TGTGCCAGCAGCCCGGACAGGACCTACGAGCAGTACTTC. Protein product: CASSPDRTYEQYF.

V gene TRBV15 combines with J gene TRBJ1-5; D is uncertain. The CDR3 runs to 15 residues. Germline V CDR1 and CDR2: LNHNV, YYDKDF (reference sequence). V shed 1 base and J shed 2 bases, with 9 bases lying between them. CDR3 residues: CATSRGGSGNQPQHF. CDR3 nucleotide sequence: TGTGCCACCAGCAGAGGTGGAAGCGGCAATCAGCCCCAGCATTTT.

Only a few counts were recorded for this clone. In DNA, the CDR3 is TGTGCCAGCAGCTTATCTTACAATCAGCCCCAGCATTTT. This codes for CASSLSYNQPQHF. This chain links TRBV7-9 with TRBJ1-5; no firm D call. Deletions cut 2 bases from V and 3 bases from J, with 5 bases between. This CDR3 has 13 amino acids. Germline assignment: CDR1 SEHNR and CDR2 FQNEAQ (reference sequence). Variable domain in full (rest from reference TRBV7-9 and TRBJ1-5): DTGVSQNPRHKITKRGQNVTFRCDPISEHNRLYWYRQTLGQGPEFLTYFQNEAQLEKSRLLSDRFSAERPKGSFSTLEIQRTEQGDSAMYLCASSLSYNQPQHFGDGTRLSIL.

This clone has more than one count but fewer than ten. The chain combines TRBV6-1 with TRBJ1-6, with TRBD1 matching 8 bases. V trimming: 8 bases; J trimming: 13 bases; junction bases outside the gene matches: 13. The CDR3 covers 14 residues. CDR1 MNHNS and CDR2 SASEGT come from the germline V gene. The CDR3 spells CASAGRTGGDPLHF. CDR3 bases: TGTGCCAGCGCAGGACGTACAGGGGGTGACCCCCTCCACTTT.

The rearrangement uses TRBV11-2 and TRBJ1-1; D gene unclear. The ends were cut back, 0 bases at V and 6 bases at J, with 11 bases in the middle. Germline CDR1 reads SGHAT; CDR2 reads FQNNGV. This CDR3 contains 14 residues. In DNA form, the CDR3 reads TGTGCCAGCAGCTTAGAGGCAAACAGACCTGAAGCTTTCTTT. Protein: CASSLEANRPEAFF.

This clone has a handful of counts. The CDR3 DNA sequence: TGTGCCAGCAGCGTTGGACAGGGCCACTATGGCTACACCTTC. Its protein is CASSVGQGHYGYTF. The rearrangement links TRBV2 to TRBJ1-2, with TRBD1 matching over 8 bases. This CDR3 has 14 residues. Losses at the gene ends were 6 bases for V and 3 bases for J; bases not matched to a gene: 6. CDR1 and CDR2 from the germline V gene are SNHLY and FYNNEI.

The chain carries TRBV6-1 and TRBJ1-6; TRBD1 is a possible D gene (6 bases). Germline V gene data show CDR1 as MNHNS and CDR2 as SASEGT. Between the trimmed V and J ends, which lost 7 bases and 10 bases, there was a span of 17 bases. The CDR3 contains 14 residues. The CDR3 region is CASTATGWGSPLHF. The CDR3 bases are TGTGCCAGCACCGCGACAGGTTGGGGGTCACCCCTCCACTTT.

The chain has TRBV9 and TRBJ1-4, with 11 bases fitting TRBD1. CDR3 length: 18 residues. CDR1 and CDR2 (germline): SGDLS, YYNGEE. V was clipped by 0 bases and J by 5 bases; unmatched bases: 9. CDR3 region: CASSVGPGQGGSNEKLFF. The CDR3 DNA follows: TGTGCCAGCAGCGTAGGGCCGGGACAGGGGGGTTCGAATGAAAAACTGTTTTTT.

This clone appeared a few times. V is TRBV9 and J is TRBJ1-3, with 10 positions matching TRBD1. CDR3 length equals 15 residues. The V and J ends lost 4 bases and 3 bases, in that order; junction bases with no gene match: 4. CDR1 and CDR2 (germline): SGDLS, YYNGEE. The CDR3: CASSLGDRGGNTIYF. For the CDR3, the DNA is TGTGCCAGCAGCCTAGGGGACAGGGGTGGAAACACCATATATTTT.

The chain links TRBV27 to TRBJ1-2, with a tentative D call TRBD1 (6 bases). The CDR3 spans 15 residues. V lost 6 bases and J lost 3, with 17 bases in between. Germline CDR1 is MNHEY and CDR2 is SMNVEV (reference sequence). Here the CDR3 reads CASSPLTGYDYGYTF. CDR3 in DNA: TGTGCCAGCAGCCCTCTTACAGGGTACGACTATGGCTACACCTTC.

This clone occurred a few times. CDR3 region: CASSQGVSRGGLETQYF. CDR3 nucleotides: TGCGCCAGCAGCCAAGGGGTGTCGCGGGGGGGGCTGGAGACCCAGTACTTC. This chain uses TRBV4-3 with TRBJ2-5; 9 bases are a match to TRBD2. This CDR3 spans 17 amino acids. The V gene's germline CDR1 is LGHNA and CDR2 YSLEER. Trimming took 1 base from V and 5 from J; bases not matched to a gene: 11.

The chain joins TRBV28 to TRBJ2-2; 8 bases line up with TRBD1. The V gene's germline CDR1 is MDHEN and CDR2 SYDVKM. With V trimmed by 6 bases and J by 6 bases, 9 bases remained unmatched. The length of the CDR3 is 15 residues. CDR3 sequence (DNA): TGTGCCAGCAGAACCCGACAGGGGTGGGCCGGGGAGCTGTTTTTT. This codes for CASRTRQGWAGELFF.

The DNA for the CDR3 is TGCGCCAGCAGCTTGGAGGGACGTCGAAATGAAAAACTGTTTTTT. This translates into CASSLEGRRNEKLFF. The rearrangement joins TRBV5-1 to TRBJ1-4; tentative D call: TRBD1 (5 bases). V lost 0 bases to trimming and J lost 5 bases, with 11 bases between them. The CDR3 length is 15 residues. Germline V gives CDR1 SGHRS, CDR2 YFSETQ.

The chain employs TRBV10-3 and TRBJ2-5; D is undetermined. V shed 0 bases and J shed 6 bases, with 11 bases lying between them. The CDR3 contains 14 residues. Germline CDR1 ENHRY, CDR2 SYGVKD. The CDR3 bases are TGTGCCATCAGTGAGTCTTGGCGCGAGAAGACCCAGTACTTC. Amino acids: CAISESWREKTQYF.

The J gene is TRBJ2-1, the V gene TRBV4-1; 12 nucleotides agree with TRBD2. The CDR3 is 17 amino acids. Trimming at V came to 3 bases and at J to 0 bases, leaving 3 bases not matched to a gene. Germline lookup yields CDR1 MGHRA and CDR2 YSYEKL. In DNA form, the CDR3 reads TGCGCCAGCAGCCAGACTAGCGGGGGATCCTCCTACAATGAGCAGTTCTTC. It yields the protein CASSQTSGGSSYNEQFF.

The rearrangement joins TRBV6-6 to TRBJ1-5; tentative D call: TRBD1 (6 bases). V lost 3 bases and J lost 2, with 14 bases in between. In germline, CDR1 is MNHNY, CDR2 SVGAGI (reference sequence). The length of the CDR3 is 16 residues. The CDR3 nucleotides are TGTGCCAGCAGTTATCCTTGGGGGGGCGGCAATCAGCCCCAGCATTTT. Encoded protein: CASSYPWGGGNQPQHF.

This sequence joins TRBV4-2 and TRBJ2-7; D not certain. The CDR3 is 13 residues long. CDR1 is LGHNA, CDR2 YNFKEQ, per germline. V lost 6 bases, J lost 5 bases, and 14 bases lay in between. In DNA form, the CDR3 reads TGTGCCAGCAGAAACCAAGGGAACCACGAGCAGTACTTC. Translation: CASRNQGNHEQYF.

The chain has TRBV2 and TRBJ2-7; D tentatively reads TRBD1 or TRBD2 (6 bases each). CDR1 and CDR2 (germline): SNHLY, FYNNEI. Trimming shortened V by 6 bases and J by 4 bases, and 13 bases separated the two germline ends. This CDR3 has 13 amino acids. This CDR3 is CASSRGLLYEQYF. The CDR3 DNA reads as TGTGCCAGCAGCCGGGGGCTACTATACGAGCAGTACTTC.

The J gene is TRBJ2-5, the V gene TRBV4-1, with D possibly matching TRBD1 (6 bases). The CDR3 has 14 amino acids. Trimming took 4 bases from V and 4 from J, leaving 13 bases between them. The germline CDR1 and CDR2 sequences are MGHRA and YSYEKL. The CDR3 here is CASSLTGILETQYF. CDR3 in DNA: TGCGCCAGCAGCCTGACAGGCATCCTAGAGACCCAGTACTTC.

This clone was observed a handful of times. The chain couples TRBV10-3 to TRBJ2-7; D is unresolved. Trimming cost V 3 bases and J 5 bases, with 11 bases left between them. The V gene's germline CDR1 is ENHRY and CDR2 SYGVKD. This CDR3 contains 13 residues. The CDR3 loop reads CAISEDILHEQYF. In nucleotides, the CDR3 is TGTGCCATCAGTGAAGACATCCTCCACGAGCAGTACTTC.

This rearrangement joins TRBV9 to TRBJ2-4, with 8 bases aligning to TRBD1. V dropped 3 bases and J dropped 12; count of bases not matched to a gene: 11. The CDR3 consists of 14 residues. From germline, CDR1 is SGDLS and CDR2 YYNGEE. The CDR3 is CASSARSGTGGQYF. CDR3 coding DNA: TGTGCCAGCAGCGCCCGCTCCGGGACAGGCGGTCAGTACTTC.

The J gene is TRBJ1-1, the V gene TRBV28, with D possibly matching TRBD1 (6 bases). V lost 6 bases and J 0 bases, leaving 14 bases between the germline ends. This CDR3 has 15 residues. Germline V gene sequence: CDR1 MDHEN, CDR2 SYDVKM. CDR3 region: CASSLPGQLNTEAFF. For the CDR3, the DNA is TGTGCCAGCAGCCTCCCCGGACAGTTGAACACTGAAGCTTTCTTT.

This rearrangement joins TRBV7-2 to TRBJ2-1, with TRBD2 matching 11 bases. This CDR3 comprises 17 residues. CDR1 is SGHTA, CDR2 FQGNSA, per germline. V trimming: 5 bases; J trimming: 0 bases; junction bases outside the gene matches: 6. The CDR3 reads CASSLLAGGHSYNEQFF. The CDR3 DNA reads TGTGCCAGCAGCCTCCTAGCGGGGGGCCACTCCTACAATGAGCAGTTCTTC.